This entry lists 9 T cell receptor beta chains sequenced from one sample in a study of naive CD8 T cells in extremely preterm neonates. The protocol was immunoSEQ multiplex PCR, while the TCRdb copy is restricted to in-frame clones and leaves out a portion. The sample contains some 7,400 clones, 98% of which appear only once. The sample consisted of naive CD8+ T cells from blood. All receptors come from a human donor in good health.

The chain couples TRBV6-5 to TRBJ2-5; the D gene is possibly TRBD2 (5 bases). Germline V lookup: CDR1 MNHEY, CDR2 SVGAGI. This CDR3 has 15 residues. V lost 6 bases to trimming and J lost 5 bases, with 19 bases between them. The CDR3 sequence: CASSLPGYTRETQYF. CDR3 coding DNA: TGTGCCAGCAGCTTACCGGGTTACACTAGGGAGACCCAGTACTTC.

This clone appeared once. J is TRBJ2-1 and V is TRBV19; TRBD2 might be the D (6 bases). The germline CDR1 and CDR2 sequences are LNHDA and SQIVND (reference sequence). CDR3 length: 16 amino acids. V was trimmed by 3 bases and J by 0 bases, leaving 12 bases between them. CDR3 protein: CASSISRGFSYNEQFF. CDR3 nucleotide sequence: TGTGCCAGTAGTATCTCGCGGGGTTTCTCCTACAATGAGCAGTTCTTC.

In DNA form, the CDR3 reads TGCGCCAGCAGCCAGGTTACTTCGAGGGGCTACACCTTC. It translates to CASSQVTSRGYTF. This sequence joins TRBV4-1 and TRBJ1-2; D not certain. The CDR3 is 13 amino acids. Trimming took 3 bases from V and 8 from J, leaving 13 bases between them. CDR1 is MGHRA and CDR2 is YSYEKL in the germline V gene.

The chain recombines TRBV28 with TRBJ1-1, with 8 bases aligning to TRBD1. This CDR3 comprises 14 residues. J lost 5 bases, V lost 7 bases, and 9 bases had no gene match. Germline V gene sequence: CDR1 MDHEN, CDR2 SYDVKM. The CDR3 is CASTADRGVTEAFF. Here the CDR3 DNA reads TGTGCCAGCACCGCTGACAGGGGAGTTACTGAAGCTTTCTTT.

This clone was seen just once. V and J are TRBV19 and TRBJ1-5; 8 bases line up with TRBD1. The ends lost 5 bases at V and 4 bases at J; junction bases unmatched: 13. The CDR3 is made up of 17 amino acids. The germline V gene encodes CDR1 LNHDA and CDR2 SQIVND (reference sequence). The CDR3 sequence: CASSPPGTGLFNQPQHF. In DNA form, the CDR3 reads TGTGCCAGTAGTCCACCAGGGACAGGTTTGTTTAATCAGCCCCAGCATTTT.

The chain combines TRBV27 with TRBJ2-7; weak D call: TRBD1 (5 bases). The germline gives CDR1 MNHEY, CDR2 SMNVEV (reference sequence). Trimming removed 5 bases from V and 3 bases from J, with 11 bases in between. This CDR3 has 13 amino acids. Written as DNA, the CDR3 is TGTGCCAGCAGTACAGGACCGATCTACGAGCAGTACTTC. This gives the protein CASSTGPIYEQYF.

The J gene is TRBJ1-6, the V gene TRBV7-9, with D possibly matching TRBD1 (5 bases). The germline CDR1 and CDR2 sequences are SEHNR and FQNEAQ (reference sequence). V was trimmed by 8 bases and J by 13 bases, leaving 15 bases between them. This CDR3 comprises 12 residues. The CDR3 region has the DNA TGTGCCAGCGCAAAGGGGAACCGGCCCCTCCACTTT. This codes for CASAKGNRPLHF.

The chain carries TRBV30 and TRBJ2-3, with 9 bases lining up with TRBD1. The CDR3 has 14 residues. V was clipped by 7 bases and J by 4 bases; unmatched bases: 9. Germline V lookup: CDR1 GTSNPN, CDR2 SVGIG (reference sequence). The chain's CDR3 is CALTGTGSSDTQYF. In nucleotides, the CDR3 is TGTGCCTTAACCGGGACAGGGTCCTCAGATACGCAGTATTTT.

The chain carries TRBV27 and TRBJ2-7; 11 bases are a match to TRBD1. Looked up from germline, CDR1 is MNHEY and CDR2 is SMNVEV (reference sequence). J gave up 5 bases and V 1 base, and 7 bases lay outside the gene matches. The CDR3 loop spans 16 amino acids. CDR3 in amino acids: CASSLLGQGAGNEQYF. The CDR3 region has the DNA TGTGCCAGCAGTTTATTAGGACAGGGGGCAGGGAACGAGCAGTACTTC.